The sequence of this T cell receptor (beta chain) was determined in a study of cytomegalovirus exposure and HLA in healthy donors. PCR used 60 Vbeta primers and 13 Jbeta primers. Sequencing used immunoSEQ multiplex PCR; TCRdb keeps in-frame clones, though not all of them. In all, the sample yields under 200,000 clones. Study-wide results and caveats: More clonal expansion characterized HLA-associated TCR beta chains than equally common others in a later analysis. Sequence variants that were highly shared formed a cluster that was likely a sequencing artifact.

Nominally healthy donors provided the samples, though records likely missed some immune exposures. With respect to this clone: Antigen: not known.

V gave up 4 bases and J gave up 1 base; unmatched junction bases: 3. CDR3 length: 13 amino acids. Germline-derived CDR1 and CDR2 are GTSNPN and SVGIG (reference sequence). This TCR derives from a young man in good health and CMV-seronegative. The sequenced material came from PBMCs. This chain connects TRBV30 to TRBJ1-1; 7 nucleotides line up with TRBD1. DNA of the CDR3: TGTGCCTGGACTTGGACAGGGAACACTGAAGCTTTCTTT. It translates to CAWTWTGNTEAFF.